This T cell receptor (beta chain) came from a study of cytomegalovirus exposure and HLA in healthy donors. Use of 60 Vbeta and 13 Jbeta primers characterized the PCR. Using immunoSEQ multiplex PCR, the repertoire was profiled, and TCRdb retains in-frame clones only, with some absent. This table has about 160,000 clones, roughly 80% appearing once. This clone was picked up one time. Germline lookup yields CDR1 GTSNPN and CDR2 SVGIG (reference sequence). Trimming at V came to 3 bases and at J to 7 bases, leaving 7 bases not matched to a gene. The CDR3 consists of 13 residues. The gene calls are TRBV30 and TRBJ1-1; 8 positions match TRBD1. Source material: PBMCs. The receptor was isolated from a human donor in good health. The DNA of the CDR3 is TGTGCCTGGAGGGGGACAGGTGGTGTTGAAGCTTTCTTT. It translates to CAWRGTGGVEAFF.